The rows below give T cell receptor beta chains drawn from one sample of a study of blood T cell repertoires in COVID-19. TCRdb's copy holds only in-frame clones and misses some; the assay was immunoSEQ multiplex PCR. The profile covers hundreds of thousands of clones, with almost 85% appearing a single time and around 2% taken by the ten largest. The sequenced sample was peripheral blood. The origin of the receptors is a woman older than 75 with acute or convalescent COVID-19. The CDR3 runs from the conserved cysteine through the conserved F or W. A D gene is named only where the DNA matches it firmly. A row's size may be missing; if present it is once, few, many or a size class.

V	J	D	size	DNA	CDR3
TRBV23-1	TRBJ2-5	.	.	TGCGCTCCCGGGGGACAAGAGACCCAGTACTTC	CAPGGQETQYF
TRBV4-1	TRBJ1-4	.	.	TGCGCCAGCAGCCAAGGACGGGGGGCAGGGTCTAATGAAAAACTGTTTTTT	CASSQGRGAGSNEKLFF
TRBV11-2	TRBJ2-5	.	.	TGTGCCAGCAGCTTCCGGGAAGGAGGACGAGAGACCCAGTACTTC	CASSFREGGRETQYF
TRBV28	TRBJ2-7	TRBD1	.	TGTGCCAGCAGTTTATACCAGGGACAGGGGGTCTACGAGCAGTACTTC	CASSLYQGQGVYEQYF
TRBV18	TRBJ2-3	TRBD1	.	TGTGCCAGCTCAAGGGGACAGGGGGCCACAGATACGCAGTATTTT	CASSRGQGATDTQYF
TRBV5-6	TRBJ1-2	.	.	TGTGCCAGCAGCGCGCGGGGAGTCCTCTATGGCTACACCTTC	CASSARGVLYGYTF
TRBV7-8	TRBJ2-5	.	.	TGTGCCAGCAGCTTAAACAGGCAAGAGACCCAGTACTTC	CASSLNRQETQYF
TRBV5-1	TRBJ2-7	TRBD1	.	TGCGCCAGCCGCAAGGGGGCAGGGCAAACCTACGAGCAGTACTTC	CASRKGAGQTYEQYF
TRBV7-2	TRBJ2-2	.	.	TGTGCCAGCAGCTTAAAGGGAGCCACCGGGGAGCTGTTTTTT	CASSLKGATGELFF
TRBV5-1	TRBJ1-3	.	.	TGCGCCAGCAGCTTGGCGGGGGGCCTCTCTGGAAACACCATATATTTT	CASSLAGGLSGNTIYF
TRBV19	TRBJ2-2	TRBD1	few	TGTGCCAGTAGTACCCGGACAGGGAGAAGCACCGGGGAGCTGTTTTTT	CASSTRTGRSTGELFF
TRBV15	TRBJ1-2	.	.	TGTGCCACCAGCAGAGCGGGTGTTGCGGGCTATGGCTACACCTTC	CATSRAGVAGYGYTF
TRBV5-5	TRBJ2-2	.	once	TGTGCCAGCAGCTTGTTGAGTCAGGGCACCGGGGAGCTGTTTTTT	CASSLLSQGTGELFF
TRBV5-1	TRBJ1-2	TRBD1	.	TGCGCCAGCAGCTCAAAACAGGGGGCGGACGGCTACACCTTC	CASSSKQGADGYTF
TRBV5-1	TRBJ2-3	.	.	TGCGCCAGCAGCCGGGGAGGCGGGGGCACAGATACGCAGTATTTT	CASSRGGGGTDTQYF
TRBV5-1	TRBJ2-1	TRBD2	few	TGCGCCAGCAGCTCCCTAAGCGGGAGCATTGAGCAGTTCTTC	CASSSLSGSIEQFF
TRBV6-6	TRBJ1-2	TRBD1	.	TGTGCCAGCAGCGAGACAGGGGGCTACACCTTC	CASSETGGYTF
TRBV6-5	TRBJ2-3	.	.	TGTGCCAGCAGCCCCAGACGACTAGTAGCAGATACGCAGTATTTT	CASSPRRLVADTQYF
TRBV5-8	TRBJ2-7	TRBD1	.	TGTGCCAGCAGATACCTCCAGGGGGCAAGCAACGAGCAGTACTTC	CASRYLQGASNEQYF
TRBV20-1	TRBJ2-5	.	.	TGCAGTGCTAGAACTGAAGAGACCCAGTACTTC	CSARTEETQYF
TRBV4-2	TRBJ1-3	.	.	TGTGCCAGCAGCCAAGAGGCAGGGGTCTCTGGAAACACCATATATTTT	CASSQEAGVSGNTIYF
TRBV4-2	TRBJ2-7	TRBD1	once	TGTGCCAGCAGCCACGGACAGGGGCAGGGCTACGAGCAGTACTTC	CASSHGQGQGYEQYF
TRBV7-9	TRBJ2-7	TRBD1	.	TGTGCCAGCAGTTCTACCGGGACAGGCACCTACGAGCAGTACTTC	CASSSTGTGTYEQYF
TRBV6-2/TRBV6-3	TRBJ1-5	TRBD1	.	TGTGCCAGCAGCCCGGGACAGACCTTTCGGCGCAATCAGCCCCAGCATTTT	CASSPGQTFRRNQPQHF
TRBV6-5	TRBJ2-3	TRBD2	.	TGTGCCAGCAGTAGCGGGACGAAAGATACGCAGTATTTT	CASSSGTKDTQYF
TRBV6-2/TRBV6-3	TRBJ1-1	TRBD1	.	TGTGCCAGCAGTAGAGGACAGGGCCGTGAAGCTTTCTTT	CASSRGQGREAFF
TRBV7-6	TRBJ2-5	.	once	TGTGCCAGCAGCTTAGGGGGCGCTGGCGTGGAGACCCAGTACTTC	CASSLGGAGVETQYF
TRBV18	TRBJ2-1	TRBD2	few	TGTGCCAGCTCACCCAGTCTAGCGGGAGGGCCCTACAATGAGCAGTTCTTC	CASSPSLAGGPYNEQFF
TRBV5-1	TRBJ2-7	TRBD1	.	TGCGCCAGCAGCTGGGACAGGGGCCAGTCCTACGAGCAGTACTTC	CASSWDRGQSYEQYF
TRBV6-2/TRBV6-3	TRBJ2-1	.	.	TGTGCCAGCAGTTACAGGGGCCGATACAATGAGCAGTTCTTC	CASSYRGRYNEQFF
TRBV24-1	TRBJ2-1	.	.	TGTGCCACCAGCCAGGGGGTAGCGGGAATAAATGAGCAGTTCTTC	CATSQGVAGINEQFF
TRBV5-1	TRBJ1-4	TRBD1	.	TGCGCCAGCAGCCCCCCCGGGACAGGGTTTGAAAAACTGTTTTTT	CASSPPGTGFEKLFF
TRBV6-4	TRBJ2-1	.	.	TGTGCCAGCAGTGACTCAGGGCGGAGGGTCTCCTACAATGAGCAGTTCTTC	CASSDSGRRVSYNEQFF
TRBV5-5	TRBJ2-7	TRBD1	.	TGTGCCAGCAGCTTGGCCGGGACAGGCACCTCCTACGAGCAGTACTTC	CASSLAGTGTSYEQYF
TRBV7-2	TRBJ2-3	.	.	TGTGCCAGCAGCCCAGAGGCCACAAGCACAGATACGCAGTATTTT	CASSPEATSTDTQYF